This T cell receptor beta chain was identified in a study of T cell responses to AZD1222 COVID-19 vaccine. Study-wide background: Recipients boosted at about 4 weeks or about 12 weeks are pooled. Findings and caveats of the study: Reportedly, nearly half the spike-specific TCRs target unmutated variant regions. The sample set comprised mostly white British donors with more females, and clonal diversity was possibly underestimated. Repertoire collection took place solely once the T cell response had peaked.

Trimming took 4 bases from V and 0 from J, leaving 9 bases between them. Germline CDR1 is LNHDA and CDR2 is SQIVND (reference sequence). This CDR3 region has 14 residues. TCRdb's table, derived via immunoSEQ multiplex PCR, lists solely in-frame clones and lacks some. Of 120,000 or so clones in the sample, approximately 90% are singletons; the top ten hold about 3%. Notes on this clone: The antigen is undetermined.

The V call is TRBV19, the J call TRBJ1-1; TRBD1 might be the D (5 bases). The sequence was collected from an adult in good health. The source material was peripheral blood, sampled on day 0 of AZD1222 vaccination. This CDR3 reads CASSRQTMNTEAFF. The CDR3 DNA reads as TGTGCCAGTAGTAGACAGACCATGAACACTGAAGCTTTCTTT.